One and the same sample provided the 26 T cell receptor beta chains below, sequenced in a study of blood T cell repertoires in COVID-19. The repertoire was sequenced with immunoSEQ multiplex PCR; TCRdb's copy has only in-frame clones and lacks some. The sample lists roughly 250,000 clones; 90% to 95% were seen once. Material: PBMCs or T cells enriched from blood (not recorded which). The receptors come from a young woman who had recovered from COVID-19.

The chain joins TRBV9 to TRBJ1-1; a possible D gene is TRBD1 (5 bases). V dropped 0 bases and J dropped 10 bases, with 13 bases sitting between them. CDR3 length equals 13 residues. In germline, CDR1 is SGDLS, CDR2 YYNGEE. CDR3 nucleotides: TGTGCCAGCAGCGTAGAATCGGAGGGGCGAGCTTTCTTT. It encodes CASSVESEGRAFF.

This chain uses TRBV5-1 with TRBJ1-6; 8 bases are shared with TRBD1. The CDR3 loop spans 15 amino acids. CDR1 SGHRS and CDR2 YFSETQ come from the germline V gene. V lost 5 bases and J lost 7; bases outside the gene matches: 8. DNA of the CDR3: TGCGCCAGCAGGCTGACAGGGGCAGAAAATTCACCCCTCCACTTT. Its translation: CASRLTGAENSPLHF.

This chain joins TRBV29-1 and TRBJ2-2, with D maybe TRBD1 (6 bases). Germline V gene sequence: CDR1 SQVTM, CDR2 ANQGSEA. This CDR3 spans 14 amino acids. V was trimmed by 4 bases and J by 4 bases, leaving 13 bases between them. The CDR3 protein is CSVVDGTRTGELFF. CDR3 DNA: TGCAGCGTTGTGGACGGGACACGCACCGGGGAGCTGTTTTTT.

With regard to this clone: An end of the junction does not agree with germline; a read error may underlie this. This chain links TRBV5-6 with TRBJ2-2; 9 bases are shared with TRBD2. The CDR3 is made up of 15 amino acids. Germline lookup yields CDR1 SGHDT and CDR2 YYEEEE. CDR3 loop: CASSLGPSGAGELFF. The DNA of the CDR3 is TGTGCCAGCAGCTTGGGGCCTAGCGGGGCCGGCGAGCTGTTTTTT.

On this clone: Other DNA sequences in this sample translate to the same CDR3. The chain combines TRBV11-3 with TRBJ2-3, with TRBD2 identical over 8 bases. V shed 5 bases and J 4 bases; nucleotides not matched to a gene: 8. The CDR3 totals 15 residues. Germline loops: CDR1 SGHNT, CDR2 YENEEA. CDR3 DNA: TGTGCCAGCAGCCTTTATAGCGGGAACGCAGATACGCAGTATTTT. Amino acids: CASSLYSGNADTQYF. The full variable domain, with the rest looked up from reference TRBV11-3 and TRBJ2-3, is EAGVVQSPRYKIIEKKQPVAFWCNPISGHNTLYWYLQNLGQGPELLIRYENEEAVDDSQLPKDRFSAERLKGVDSTLKIQPAELGDSAVYLCASSLYSGNADTQYFGPGTRLTVL.

This clone occurred a few times. The chain recombines TRBV4-1 with TRBJ2-7; no definite D call. V lost 0 bases and J 2 bases, leaving 11 bases between the germline ends. The CDR3 has 15 residues. The germline V gene encodes CDR1 MGHRA and CDR2 YSYEKL. The CDR3 loop is CASSQEPRSAYEQYF. CDR3 nucleotide sequence: TGCGCCAGCAGCCAAGAGCCCCGGTCTGCCTACGAGCAGTACTTC.

The CDR3 spells CASSLGGSYEQYF. CDR3 sequence (DNA): TGTGCCAGCAGTTTAGGGGGGAGCTACGAGCAGTACTTC. V and J are TRBV28 and TRBJ2-7; the D gene is possibly TRBD2 (6 bases). V was cut by 2 bases and J by 3 bases, with 8 bases left in between. Germline values: CDR1 MDHEN, CDR2 SYDVKM. The CDR3 extends over 13 amino acids.

The chain recombines TRBV3-1 (or the pseudogene TRBV3-2) with TRBJ1-1, with a tentative D call TRBD1 (5 bases). CDR1 is LGHDT and CDR2 is YNNKEL in the germline V gene (reference sequence). The CDR3 length is 13 residues. Trimming pared 4 bases from V and 6 bases from J, leaving 12 bases between. The DNA of the CDR3 is TGTGCCAGCAGCCTGCGGGGGATACCTGAAGCTTTCTTT. This translates into CASSLRGIPEAFF.

This clone occurred a few times. V usage is TRBV4-2 and J usage is TRBJ2-5; 11 nucleotides match TRBD2. The CDR3 contains 16 residues. With V trimmed by 3 bases and J by 2 bases, 5 bases remained unmatched. The germline V gene has CDR1 LGHNA and CDR2 YNFKEQ. The CDR3, as DNA: TGTGCCAGCAGCCAGGGGACTAGCGGAAAACAAGAGACCCAGTACTTC. Protein product: CASSQGTSGKQETQYF.

The chain recombines TRBV5-6 with TRBJ2-7, with D perhaps TRBD1 (5 bases). V lost 4 bases, J lost 3 bases, and 20 bases lay in between. CDR1 is SGHDT, CDR2 YYEEEE, per germline. CDR3 size: 16 residues. CDR3 in amino acids: CASSSGSFRGYYEQYF. The CDR3 coding sequence is TGTGCCAGCAGCAGTGGGTCCTTTAGGGGTTACTACGAGCAGTACTTC.

This clone came up once. The rearrangement joins TRBV1 to TRBJ2-7; the DNA was not compared with TRBD2, the D call given in the table. TRBV1 is described as a pseudogene. This CDR3 contains 18 residues. CDR3 in amino acids: CTSSQDQTSGRSSYEQYF. CDR3 nucleotide sequence: TGCACCAGCAGCCAGGACCAAACTAGCGGGAGAAGCTCCTACGAGCAGTACTTC.

The rearrangement joins TRBV7-2 to TRBJ1-2; 7 nucleotides align to TRBD1. Losses at the gene ends were 5 bases for V and 3 bases for J; bases not matched to a gene: 9. Per the germline V gene, CDR1 is SGHTA and CDR2 is FQGNSA. This CDR3 is 15 amino acids long. Written as DNA, the CDR3 is TGTGCCAGCAGCCAACGGACAGGCACTTACTATGGCTACACCTTC. The encoded protein is CASSQRTGTYYGYTF.

This clone was detected only a few times. V is TRBV27 and J is TRBJ1-2; maybe TRBD1 (5 bases). Trimming removed 3 bases at V and 4 bases at J, with 18 bases between. This CDR3 is 16 amino acids long. Germline V gene data show CDR1 as MNHEY and CDR2 as SMNVEV (reference sequence). Written as DNA, the CDR3 is TGTGCCAGCAGTTTGTCTCCCTCGGACACAAGCTATGGCTACACCTTC. It yields the protein CASSLSPSDTSYGYTF.

This chain joins TRBV3-1 (or the pseudogene TRBV3-2) and TRBJ2-1; D is ambiguous. The CDR3 is 13 amino acids. The V end was cut by 10 bases, the J end by 7 bases, with 17 bases between. CDR1 and CDR2 (germline): LGHDT, YNNKEL (reference sequence). The CDR3 DNA reads as TGTGCCACCCGCGATCCTCCCGGGAATGAGCAGTTCTTC. Its protein is CATRDPPGNEQFF.

The V gene is TRBV2, the J gene TRBJ1-6, with TRBD1 identical over 10 bases. Germline CDR1 and CDR2: SNHLY and FYNNEI. V gave up 6 bases and J gave up 2 bases; unmatched junction bases: 1. The CDR3 consists of 15 residues. Written as DNA, the CDR3 is TGTGCCAGCAGAGACAGGGGGCCCTATAATTCACCCCTCCACTTT. Translation: CASRDRGPYNSPLHF.

V and J are TRBV11-3 and TRBJ1-1, with D possibly TRBD1 on 6 matching bases. V lost 3 bases to trimming and J lost 1 base, with 9 bases between them. The germline gives CDR1 SGHNT, CDR2 YENEEA. The CDR3 covers 14 residues. This CDR3 is CASSLGRGNTEAFF. Written as DNA, the CDR3 is TGTGCCAGCAGCTTGGGCAGGGGGAACACTGAAGCTTTCTTT. The full variable domain, with the rest looked up from reference TRBV11-3 and TRBJ1-1, is EAGVVQSPRYKIIEKKQPVAFWCNPISGHNTLYWYLQNLGQGPELLIRYENEEAVDDSQLPKDRFSAERLKGVDSTLKIQPAELGDSAVYLCASSLGRGNTEAFFGQGTRLTVV.

The chain couples TRBV5-1 to TRBJ2-2, with 9 bases aligning to TRBD1. Per the germline V gene, CDR1 is SGHRS and CDR2 is YFSETQ. The CDR3 spans 15 residues. V dropped 3 bases and J dropped 6; count of bases not matched to a gene: 6. CDR3 in amino acids: CASSSRTGEAGELFF. CDR3 nucleotides: TGCGCCAGCAGCTCCCGGACAGGGGAGGCCGGGGAGCTGTTTTTT.

The chain carries TRBV29-1 and TRBJ2-7; 9 positions agree with TRBD2. Germline V gene data show CDR1 as SQVTM and CDR2 as ANQGSEA. The ends lost 4 bases at V and 7 bases at J; junction bases unmatched: 8. This CDR3 has 13 residues. The CDR3 region has the DNA TGCAGCGTTGCTGCGGGAGGGCCGCAAGAGCAGTACTTC. This encodes CSVAAGGPQEQYF.

This chain links TRBV19 with TRBJ2-2; TRBD1 matches 10 bases. The CDR3 loop spans 14 amino acids. The germline gives CDR1 LNHDA, CDR2 SQIVND (reference sequence). The CDR3 coding sequence is TGTGTCTCTAGGGGGACAGGGGCCACCGGGGAGCTGTTTTTT. Its translation is CVSRGTGATGELFF.

This chain connects TRBV20-1 to TRBJ2-3; 8 bases match TRBD1. Trimming cost V 3 bases and J 4 bases; bases outside gene matches: 3. The CDR3 totals 13 residues. The V gene's germline CDR1 is DFQATT and CDR2 SNEGSKA (reference sequence). CDR3 in amino acids: CSASNRGADTQYF. CDR3 nucleotides: TGCAGTGCTAGTAACAGGGGGGCAGATACGCAGTATTTT.

The V gene is TRBV18, the J gene TRBJ2-7; D uncertain. The CDR3 covers 16 residues. V was clipped by 0 bases and J by 5 bases, with 17 bases between them. Germline V CDR1 and CDR2: KGHSH, LQKENI. The CDR3 loop reads CASSPPAGRSFHEQYF. As DNA, the CDR3 is TGTGCCAGCTCACCACCCGCAGGCCGCTCCTTCCACGAGCAGTACTTC.

V gene TRBV20-1 combines with J gene TRBJ2-7; TRBD1 matches 8 bases. The germline V gene encodes CDR1 DFQATT and CDR2 SNEGSKA (reference sequence). After removal of 3 bases from V and 2 bases from J, the junction contained 9 bases not matched to a gene. This CDR3 has 15 amino acids. The CDR3, as DNA: TGCAGTGCTAGTAGTTGGACAGGGCGTACCTACGAGCAGTACTTC. It encodes CSASSWTGRTYEQYF.

V usage is TRBV29-1 and J usage is TRBJ2-1; TRBD1 aligns across 8 bases. CDR1 is SQVTM and CDR2 is ANQGSEA in the germline V gene. This CDR3 region has 13 residues. Trimming at V came to 7 bases and at J to 2 bases, leaving 4 bases not matched to a gene. Here the CDR3 reads CSGGQGAYNEQFF. The CDR3 coding sequence is TGCAGCGGAGGACAGGGTGCCTACAATGAGCAGTTCTTC.

V is TRBV19 and J is TRBJ1-5; tentatively, D is TRBD1 (5 bases). The V end lost 9 bases, the J end lost 5 bases, and 11 bases lay between the germline ends. Germline loops: CDR1 LNHDA, CDR2 SQIVND (reference sequence). CDR3 size: 12 residues. CDR3 bases: TGTGCCAGCAGGACGGGGGATCAGCCCCAGCATTTT. It is translated as CASRTGDQPQHF. Full variable domain (rest looked up from reference TRBV19 and TRBJ1-5): DGGITQSPKYLFRKEGQNVTLSCEQNLNHDAMYWYRQDPGQGLRLIYYSQIVNDFQKGDIAEGYSVSREKKESFPLTVTSAQKNPTAFYLCASRTGDQPQHFGDGTRLSIL.

The chain uses TRBV4-3 and TRBJ2-1, with 8 bases fitting TRBD2. This CDR3 contains 17 residues. V shed 1 base, J shed 5 bases, and the junction held 10 bases outside the gene matches. Looked up from germline, CDR1 is LGHNA and CDR2 is YSLEER. In DNA, the CDR3 is TGCGCCAGCAGCCAAGTTCTAGGTAGCGGGACACACAATGAGCAGTTCTTC. Its translation: CASSQVLGSGTHNEQFF.

This sequence joins TRBV5-4 and TRBJ1-2; tentative D call: TRBD1 (5 bases). The V gene lost 0 bases and the J gene lost 5 bases, with 14 bases spanning the gap. CDR3 size: 15 residues. CDR1 is SGHNT and CDR2 is YYREEE in the germline V gene (reference sequence). The CDR3 sequence: CASSLEAGPNYGYTF. The CDR3 DNA follows: TGTGCCAGCAGCTTGGAGGCAGGGCCGAATTATGGCTACACCTTC.